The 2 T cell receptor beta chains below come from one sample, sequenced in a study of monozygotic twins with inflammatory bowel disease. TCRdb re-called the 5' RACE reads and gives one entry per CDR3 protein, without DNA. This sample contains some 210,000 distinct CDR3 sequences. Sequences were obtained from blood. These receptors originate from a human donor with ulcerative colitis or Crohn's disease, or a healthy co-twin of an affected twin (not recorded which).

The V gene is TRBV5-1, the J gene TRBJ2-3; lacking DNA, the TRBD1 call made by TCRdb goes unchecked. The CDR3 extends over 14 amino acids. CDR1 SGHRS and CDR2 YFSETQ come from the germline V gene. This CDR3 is CASTWWDTTDTQYF. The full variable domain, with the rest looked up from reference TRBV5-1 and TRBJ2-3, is KAGVTQTPRYLIKTRGQQVTLSCSPISGHRSVSWYQQTPGQGLQFLFEYFSETQRNKGNFPGRFSGRQFSNSRSEMNVSTLELGDSALYLCASTWWDTTDTQYFGPGTRLTVL.

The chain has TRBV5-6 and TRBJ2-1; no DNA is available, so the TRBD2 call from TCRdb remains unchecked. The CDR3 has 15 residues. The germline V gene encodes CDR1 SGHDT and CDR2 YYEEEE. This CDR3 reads CASSPQTSPNNEQFF.